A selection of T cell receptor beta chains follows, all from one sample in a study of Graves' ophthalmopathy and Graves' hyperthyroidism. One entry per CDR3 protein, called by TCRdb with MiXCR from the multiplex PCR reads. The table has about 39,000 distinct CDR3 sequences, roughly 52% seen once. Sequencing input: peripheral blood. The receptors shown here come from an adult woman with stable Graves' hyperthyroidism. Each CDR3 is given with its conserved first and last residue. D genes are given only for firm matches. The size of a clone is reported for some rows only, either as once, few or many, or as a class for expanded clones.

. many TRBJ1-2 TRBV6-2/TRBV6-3 CASSYDGGAYGYTF TGTGCCAGCAGTTACGATGGGGGCGCTTATGGCTACACCTTC
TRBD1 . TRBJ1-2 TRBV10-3 CAIRPGQGNGYTF TGTGCCATCAGGCCGGGACAGGGGAATGGCTACACCTTC
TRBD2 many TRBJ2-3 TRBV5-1 CASSPGTSGRWGTDTQYF TGCGCCAGCAGCCCGGGGACTAGCGGGAGATGGGGCACAGATACGCAGTATTTT
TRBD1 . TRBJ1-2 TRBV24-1 CATSRGRDYGYTF TGTGCCACCAGCAGGGGGCGAGACTATGGCTACACCTTC
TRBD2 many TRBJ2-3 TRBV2 CASSERGDWDTQYF TGTGCCAGCAGTGAACGGGGGGATTGGGATACGCAGTATTTT
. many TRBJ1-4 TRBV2 CASSRQKETNEKLFF TGTGCCAGCAGCCGACAGAAAGAAACTAATGAAAAACTGTTTTTT
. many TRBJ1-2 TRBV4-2 CASSHGEGSSIYGYTF TGTGCCAGCAGCCACGGGGAGGGATCCTCGATCTATGGCTACACCTTC
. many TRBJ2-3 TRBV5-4 CASSPEVRTDTQYF TGTGCCAGCAGCCCGGAGGTCCGCACAGATACGCAGTATTTT
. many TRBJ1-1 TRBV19 CASSVRVMNTEAFF TGTGCCAGTAGTGTCAGGGTGATGAACACTGAAGCTTTCTTT
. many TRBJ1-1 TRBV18 CASSRPGPGRTEAFF TGTGCCAGCTCACGACCAGGGCCGGGTCGCACTGAAGCTTTCTTT
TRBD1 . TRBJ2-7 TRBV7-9 CASSLRQGVYEQYF TGTGCCAGCAGCTTGAGACAGGGGGTCTACGAGCAGTACTTC
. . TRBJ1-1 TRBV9 CASSVAQGDTEAFF TGTGCCAGCAGCGTAGCTCAGGGAGACACTGAAGCTTTCTTT
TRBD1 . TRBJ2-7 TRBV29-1 CSVPGTEDEQYF TGCAGCGTCCCCGGGACAGAGGACGAGCAGTACTTC
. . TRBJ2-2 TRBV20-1 CSARKRGGELFF TGCAGTGCTAGGAAAAGGGGCGGGGAGCTGTTTTTT
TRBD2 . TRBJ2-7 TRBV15 CATSRGGAGGSYEQYF TGTGCCACCAGCAGAGGCGGAGCGGGAGGGTCTTACGAGCAGTACTTC
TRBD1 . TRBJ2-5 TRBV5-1 CASSRDRLQETQYF TGCGCCAGCAGCCGGGACAGACTCCAAGAGACCCAGTACTTC
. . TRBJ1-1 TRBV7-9 CASSSALGTEAFF TGTGCCAGCAGCTCGGCACTAGGCACTGAAGCTTTCTTT
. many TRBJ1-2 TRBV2 CASSEALAAFSYGYTF TGTGCCAGCAGTGAAGCGCTAGCAGCCTTCTCCTATGGCTACACCTTC
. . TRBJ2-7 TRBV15 CATSSFDHEQYF TGTGCCACCAGCAGTTTCGACCACGAGCAGTACTTC
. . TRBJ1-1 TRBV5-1 CASSLTDTEAFF TGCGCCAGCAGCTTGACAGACACTGAAGCTTTCTTT
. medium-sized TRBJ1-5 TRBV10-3 CAISDDKRNQPQHF TGTGCCATCAGCGACGACAAACGAAATCAGCCCCAGCATTTT
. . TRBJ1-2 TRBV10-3 CAITGDANYGYTF TGTGCCATCACAGGCGACGCTAACTATGGCTACACCTTC
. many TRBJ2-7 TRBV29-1 CSDGGGEQYF TGCAGCGACGGGGGCGGCGAGCAGTACTTC
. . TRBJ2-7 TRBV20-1 CSAIQATHGYEQYF TGCAGTGCCATACAGGCGACGCATGGCTACGAGCAGTACTTC
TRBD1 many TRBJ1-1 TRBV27 CASTPGQGISEAFF TGTGCCAGCACCCCGGGACAGGGGATTTCTGAAGCTTTCTTT
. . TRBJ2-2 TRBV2 CASSRLTPNTGELFF TGTGCCAGCAGTAGGTTAACCCCGAACACCGGGGAGCTGTTTTTT
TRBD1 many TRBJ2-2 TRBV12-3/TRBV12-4 CASSRGTGRTGELFF TGTGCCAGCAGCCGGGGGACAGGGAGGACCGGGGAGCTGTTTTTT
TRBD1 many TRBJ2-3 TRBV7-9 CASSFDRGGTDTQYF TGTGCCAGCAGCTTTGACAGGGGAGGCACAGATACGCAGTATTTT
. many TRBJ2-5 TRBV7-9 CASSLGVGGTETQYF TGTGCCAGCAGCTTAGGGGTCGGCGGGACGGAGACCCAGTACTTC